Each of the 12 T cell receptor delta chains below was sequenced from the same sample in a study of gamma-delta T cells after stem cell transplantation. TCRdb reran clone calling via CATT on the RT-PCR reads. In the table there are about 5,400 delta-chain clones, 9.8% of which are singletons. Sequencing input: gamma-delta T cells. Every receptor here comes from a human donor. It is not recorded whose cells these are; they may come from a transplant donor.

The chain links TRDV2 to TRDJ3; 12 nucleotides line up with TRDD3. The CDR3 is 20 amino acids. CDR1 is GEAIGNYY, CDR2 EKD, per germline. Germline trimming cut 3 bases from V and 0 bases from J; bases unmatched to any gene: 8. The CDR3 coding sequence is TGTGCCTGTGACGCTGTACTGGGGGATACAAGCTCCTGGGACACCCGACAGATGTTTTTC. The encoded protein is CACDAVLGDTSSWDTRQMFF.

By sample fraction, this clone is medium-sized. CDR3 protein: CACDRLGGEYTDKLIF. CDR3 in DNA: TGTGCCTGTGACAGATTGGGGGGAGAGTACACCGATAAACTCATCTTT. The V gene is TRDV2, the J gene TRDJ1; D is possibly TRDD3 (6 bases). This CDR3 has 16 amino acids. Germline-derived CDR1 and CDR2 are GEAIGNYY and EKD. Trimming left V 2 bases short and J 0 bases short, with 15 bases between.

There are a few counts of this clone. This could be a read error, since a much larger clone is one nucleotide away. This chain joins TRDV2 and TRDJ1, with 13 positions matching TRDD3. CDR1 GEAIGNYY and CDR2 EKD come from the germline V gene. CDR3 length: 27 amino acids. CDR3: CACDPLQVSTGAGPTGGYAFRTDRLIF. The DNA for the CDR3 is TGTGCCTGTGACCCCCTCCAAGTATCTACGGGCGCTGGGCCCACTGGGGGATACGCGTTTCGCACCGATAGACTCATCTTT.

This clone has only a few counts. A read error is the likely source, as a far larger clone sits one nucleotide away. The V call is TRDV2, the J call TRDJ3; perhaps TRDD3 as D (6 bases). This CDR3 comprises 22 residues. Germline values: CDR1 GEAIGNYY, CDR2 EKD. The V gene lost 1 base and the J gene lost 0 bases, with 24 bases spanning the gap. CDR3 amino acids: CACDTPNSGVYQSSWDTRQMFF. The CDR3, as DNA: TGTGCCTGTGACACTCCCAACTCTGGGGTATACCAAAGCTCCTGGGACACCCGACAGATGTTTTTC.

This clone turned up a few times. A read error is possible here, since a much larger clone lies one base away. The chain has TRDV2 and TRDJ1; D gene unclear. Trimming pared 5 bases from V and 0 bases from J, leaving 12 bases between. The CDR3 length is 14 residues. Germline CDR1 is GEAIGNYY and CDR2 is EKD. The CDR3 here is CACGTIMNTDKLIF. CDR3 DNA sequence: TGTGCCTGTGGCACAATAATGAACACCGATAAACTCATCTTT.

This clone was observed a few times. V and J are TRDV1 and TRDJ2, with D tentatively TRDD3 (6 bases). The V gene's germline CDR1 is TSWWSYY and CDR2 QGS. This CDR3 is built from 15 residues. V was pared by 0 bases and J by 15 bases, with 20 bases between. CDR3 nucleotides: TGTGCTCTTGGGGAACTCGCCCGTGTGGGGGTCAGGGTCTTCTTT. Translating it yields CALGELARVGVRVFF.

This clone was seen more than once but under ten times. J is TRDJ1 and V is TRDV2; TRDD3 aligns across 13 bases. The ends lost 0 bases at V and 0 bases at J; junction bases unmatched: 6. CDR1 and CDR2 (germline): GEAIGNYY, EKD. The CDR3 is 18 amino acids. CDR3 sequence (DNA): TGTGCCTGTGACACCGTACTGGGGGATACGGGATACACCGATAAACTCATCTTT. The encoded protein is CACDTVLGDTGYTDKLIF.

V and J are TRDV2 and TRDJ1, with 10 bases lining up with TRDD3. The V gene end was trimmed by 0 bases and the J gene end by 3 bases; junction bases not matched to a gene: 9. CDR1 GEAIGNYY and CDR2 EKD come from the germline V gene. There are 17 residues in the CDR3. CDR3 nucleotide sequence: TGTGCCTGTGACACCGTATGGGTGGGGGATACAGCCGATAAACTCATCTTT. It is translated as CACDTVWVGDTADKLIF.

By sample fraction, this clone is medium-sized. The J gene is TRDJ1, the V gene TRDV2, with D uncertain. This CDR3 contains 16 residues. CDR1 and CDR2 (germline): GEAIGNYY, EKD. Between the trimmed V and J ends, which lost 0 bases and 1 base, there was a span of 14 bases. CDR3 sequence reads: CACDTVTRPGTDKLIF. CDR3 nucleotides: TGTGCCTGTGACACCGTGACCCGCCCAGGCACCGATAAACTCATCTTT.

This clone appeared a few times. This chain links TRDV1 with TRDJ1, with TRDD3 matching 8 bases. Looked up from germline, CDR1 is TSWWSYY and CDR2 is QGS. The CDR3 covers 19 residues. V was clipped by 0 bases and J by 1 base; unmatched bases: 13. The CDR3 sequence is CALGELPTYWGELTDKLIF. CDR3 sequence (DNA): TGTGCTCTTGGGGAACTTCCTACGTACTGGGGGGAACTCACCGATAAACTCATCTTT.

The chain combines TRDV1 with TRDJ1, with 12 bases identical to TRDD3. CDR3 size: 19 residues. The germline CDR1 and CDR2 sequences are TSWWSYY and QGS. V trimming: 1 base; J trimming: 0 bases; junction bases outside the gene matches: 9. The CDR3 sequence: CALGEPDDWGIPYTDKLIF. The CDR3 bases are TGTGCTCTTGGGGAACCGGACGACTGGGGGATACCCTACACCGATAAACTCATCTTT.

The chain combines TRDV2 with TRDJ1; D uncertain. This CDR3 comprises 15 residues. Trimming pared 0 bases from V and 0 bases from J, leaving 10 bases between. Germline lookup yields CDR1 GEAIGNYY and CDR2 EKD. The CDR3 is CACDTSGKNTDKLIF. In nucleotides, the CDR3 is TGTGCCTGTGACACCAGCGGGAAGAACACCGATAAACTCATCTTT.